This TCR beta chain is drawn from a study of long-term antiretroviral therapy in people with HIV (dated by TCRdb to between 2022 and 2023). With respect to the entire study: The earliest samples were collected roughly a decade before the 2015 WHO recommendation for immediate ART, at a time when ART was usually postponed until CD4 counts fell. Whether ART initiation and durable HIV suppression were associated with changes in peripheral blood TRB repertoire composition and diversity was tested in a retrospective serial study. From 30 to 35 adults with confirmed HIV infection, the cohort provided approximately 190 cryopreserved PBMC samples, gathered serially across a mean of approximately six years (range 1-12). Among the 30 to 35 participants with HIV, fewer than twelve were female. No cross-contamination during QIAcube processing turned up in test extractions that ran a monoclonal T-cell line alongside 33 polyclonal samples. General study outcomes and caveats: Compared with controls, HIV repertoires had narrower CDR3 length ranges, and the network structure pointed to an antigen-experienced repertoire that shifted only slightly toward naive after ART. Inferences about post-ART repertoire changes were limited because no data were available on ART adherence, viral resistance or therapy changes. The samples span the years 2004 to 2017, and the ART regimens used at that time may not be as effective as current regimens. Expanded TRB clones identified before ART initiation dominated the repertoire at all time points, although this dominance fluctuated and declined in many PLHIV after ART. Limited PBMC availability meant only the TCR beta chain was sequenced, without alpha chain pairing. Because pre-ART samples had limited cell numbers, profiling was done on unsorted PBMC rather than on sorted CD4+ and CD8+ T cells. Starting ART was linked to a significant rise in TRB diversity, yet even with long-term ART the diversity remained significantly lower than in transplant donor controls.

The immunoSEQ hsTCRB v3.0 assay was used at survey level resolution for TRB variable region sequencing. The target sequencing depth for TRB was roughly 40,000-50,000 T-cell genomes per sample. An Illumina MiSeq with a v3 150-cycle kit was used to sequence the pooled TRB libraries. As for how the authors treated the data: Repertoire analysis was run in R within a reproducible Nextflow workflow that covered QC, data transformation and analysis. LymphoSeq2, an R package for AIRR-Seq data exploration, was used to implement custom analyses. Four samples that yielded fewer than 5000 total TRB sequences were excluded, so that 200 or so HIV repertoires were analyzed. Among the approximately 180 HIV repertoires that were kept, around 60 were collected before ART initiation and some 130 were collected after ART initiation. Repertoires were downsampled to 5000 TRB nucleotide sequences, with summary statistics averaged over 100 downsampling iterations. The analysis kept only TRB sequences whose CDR3 regions were at least seven amino acids long. A Shannon entropy-derived clonality score and the Gini coefficient were used to measure diversity. In repertoire networks, the top 5000 CDR3 amino acid sequences were linked whenever an edit distance of one separated two sequences. For TRB CDR3 amino acid sequences, GLIPH2 was used to predict antigen specificity groups and MHC restriction. To flag known CMV, EBV, HIV or tissue antigen associations, CDR3 amino acid sequences were matched against VDJdb and McPAS-TCR. Pre-ART, post-ART and control groups were compared with Wilcoxon signed-rank tests and Holm-Bonferroni correction. Not all clones reach the TCRdb copy of this immuneACCESS table, which keeps in-frame sequences only. Checked studies attribute under half of the gap to unresolved V genes and leave the rest unexplained. The V and J calls and clone size come from that table; D and trimming were worked out from the DNA. Recorded for this sample are over 30,000 clones; 95% to 98% of them occurred a single time. In total, the top ten clones hold under 2.5% of the sample.

For this clone: This receptor's antigen is unknown. The sample holds no much larger clone one base away, and base qualities are not on file.

From cysteine to phenylalanine, the CDR3 is 12 amino acids long. Only the CDR3 DNA is retained, 36 bases long and in frame from the first base. V is cut by 2 bases and J by 5 bases, and the space between the germline ends is 7 bases. Based on the germline V gene, the CDR1 and CDR2 sequences are SGHAT and FQNNGV. Participants were included only if at least one PBMC sample before ART initiation and at least two post-ART samples were available. Every participant with HIV received treatment in the United States of America. Before DNA extraction, cryopreserved samples containing about 0.95-10 million PBMC were thawed and washed. At the time of the earliest PBMC sample, participants with HIV were aged between about 23 and 54 years. Each participant contributed PBMC samples from 1-4 timepoints before ART initiation and 2-8 timepoints after ART initiation, with a median of 7 samples. For every participant, serial HIV viral load, CD4+ T-cell count, ART history and demographic data were obtained. A Qiagen kit on a QIAcube was used to extract genomic DNA from unsorted PBMC, with samples processed in batches of 12.

Sequencing used unsorted PBMCs, obtained 7.6 years after starting antiretroviral therapy. The origin of this receptor is a man aged 25-45 years with HIV. The V and J genes are TRBV11-2 and TRBJ2-7; too little of a D gene remains to name it. This receptor carries the CDR3 CASSLNVHEQYF. The nucleotide sequence reads as follows: TGTGCCAGCAGCTTAAATGTACACGAGCAGTACTTC.